This TCR beta chain was identified during a study of blood T cell repertoires in COVID-19. The overall study: Nucleic acid was either cDNA or gDNA, and it came from T cells, B-cell-depleted T cells, or PBMCs.

This clone has only one observation. CDR3 length equals 15 residues. Losses at the gene ends were 0 bases for V and 6 bases for J; bases not matched to a gene: 5. Germline loops: CDR1 SGHDT, CDR2 YYEEEE. In terms of age and location, participants ranged from roughly 18 to 90 years and lived in about 25 US areas. As originally analysed: Amplifying reference gene primers gave estimates of nucleated cell counts. The protocol was immunoSEQ multiplex PCR, while the TCRdb copy is restricted to in-frame clones and leaves out a portion. V and J calls and clone size are those listed in that table; D and trimming were worked out from the DNA. The sample contains about 250,000 clones, roughly 87% of which appear only once.

The sample taken for sequencing was PBMCs or T cells enriched from blood (not recorded which). The rearrangement links TRBV5-6 to TRBJ1-1, with 10 bases lining up with TRBD1. The receptor comes from a woman aged 25 to 45 with acute COVID-19. CDR3 sequence: CASSLEGQGIAEAFF. In DNA form, the CDR3 reads TGTGCCAGCAGCTTGGAGGGACAGGGGATCGCTGAAGCTTTCTTT.